This entry lists 20 T cell receptor beta chains sequenced from one sample in a study of neurological immune-mediated disorders. TCRdb passed the 5' RACE reads through MiXCR, listing each CDR3 protein once. The sample contains approximately 36,000 distinct CDR3 sequences, around 10% of which appear only once. The time point denotes: technical triplicate 1. Sequencing used PBMCs. These receptors all stem from a man in his 60s with HTLV-1-associated myelopathy (HAM/TSP).

This clonotype was seen ten or more times. The CDR3 spells CASSFVQREVLYEQYF. In DNA form, the CDR3 reads TGTGCCAGCAGTTTTGTCCAGCGGGAGGTCTTGTACGAGCAGTACTTC. The rearrangement links TRBV27 to TRBJ2-7, with 9 nucleotides matching TRBD2. Germline assignment: CDR1 MNHEY and CDR2 SMNVEV (reference sequence). The CDR3 is 16 amino acids. Trimming cost V 3 bases and J 4 bases; bases outside gene matches: 10.

On this clonotype itself: This may come from a read error, since a much larger clone is one base off. The gene calls are TRBV20-1 and TRBJ2-5, with D perhaps being TRBD1 or TRBD2 (5 bases each). The CDR3 extends over 14 amino acids. The V end was cut by 4 bases, the J end by 4 bases, with 16 bases between. Germline V gives CDR1 DFQATT, CDR2 SNEGSKA (reference sequence). CDR3 DNA sequence: TGCAGTGCTAACGAACTGGGACGGCGAGAGACCCAGTACTTC. Protein product: CSANELGRRETQYF.

To note about this clonotype: Because the CDR3's place on the DNA is in doubt, the DNA is left out and the CDR3 is given as listed by TCRdb. The chain couples TRBV7-9 to TRBJ2-3; TRBD2, the table's D call, was not compared with the DNA. The CDR3 totals 22 residues, both ends included. CDR1 is SEHNR, CDR2 FQNEAQ, per germline (reference sequence). CDR3: CASSPDRRSEQYFGPGTDTQYF.

This clonotype showed up many times. This chain connects TRBV14 to TRBJ2-2; tentative D call: TRBD1 (6 bases). CDR1 and CDR2 from the germline V gene are SGHDN and FVKESK. The CDR3 consists of 15 residues. The V end was cut by 1 base, the J end by 5 bases, with 11 bases between. CDR3 protein: CASSQGRGWTGELFF. Here the CDR3 DNA reads TGTGCCAGCAGCCAAGGCAGGGGATGGACCGGGGAGCTGTTTTTT.

This clonotype is categorized as medium-sized. The rearrangement joins TRBV28 to TRBJ2-4, with D unclear. This CDR3 is 13 amino acids long. Germline CDR1 MDHEN, CDR2 SYDVKM. Trimming stripped 8 bases from V and 4 bases from J, with 12 bases between. CDR3 sequence reads: CASLDGPKNIQYF. CDR3 DNA sequence: TGTGCCAGCCTGGACGGACCTAAAAACATTCAGTACTTC.

This clonotype was seen ten or more times. The CDR3 reads CASSHVLGKISDTQYF. In nucleotides, the CDR3 is TGTGCCAGCAGCCATGTGCTGGGAAAAATTTCAGATACGCAGTATTTT. This chain joins TRBV14 and TRBJ2-3; D ambiguous. The germline V and J ends were trimmed by 3 bases and 4 bases, with 17 bases remaining between them. Germline assignment: CDR1 SGHDN and CDR2 FVKESK. The CDR3 is made up of 16 amino acids.

This clonotype came up many times. The CDR3 protein is CASSFSTVRNTEAFF. Here the CDR3 DNA reads TGCGCCAGCAGCTTTTCGACGGTCCGAAACACTGAAGCTTTCTTT. This rearrangement joins TRBV5-1 to TRBJ1-1; D not certain. This CDR3 is 15 amino acids long. Germline CDR1 is SGHRS and CDR2 is YFSETQ. The V gene lost 2 bases and the J gene lost 2 bases, with 13 bases spanning the gap. Based on the CDR3 plus reference TRBV5-1 and TRBJ1-1, the full variable domain is KAGVTQTPRYLIKTRGQQVTLSCSPISGHRSVSWYQQTPGQGLQFLFEYFSETQRNKGNFPGRFSGRQFSNSRSEMNVSTLELGDSALYLCASSFSTVRNTEAFFGQGTRLTVV.

This clonotype has at least ten counts. The V and J genes are TRBV19 and TRBJ1-1; TRBD1 matches at 9 bases. The germline gives CDR1 LNHDA, CDR2 SQIVND (reference sequence). Trimming at V came to 10 bases and at J to 6 bases, leaving 15 bases not matched to a gene. CDR3 length: 15 amino acids. CDR3 coding DNA: TGTGCCACATTAACAGGGGGCGTCCGAATGGCTGAAGCTTTCTTT. This encodes CATLTGGVRMAEAFF.

This clonotype came up many times. This chain links TRBV6-5 with TRBJ2-1; perhaps D is TRBD1 or TRBD2 (5 bases each). V was clipped by 5 bases and J by 5 bases, with 16 bases between them. The CDR3 is 15 amino acids. Germline V CDR1 and CDR2: MNHEY, SVGAGI. The CDR3 region is CASSPRGAAHNEQFF. The CDR3 bases are TGTGCCAGCAGTCCCCGAGGGGCGGCCCACAATGAGCAGTTCTTC.

This clonotype was counted at least ten times. The chain uses TRBV27 and TRBJ1-1; tentatively, D is TRBD1 (6 bases). Germline V gene lookup returns CDR1 MNHEY and CDR2 SMNVEV (reference sequence). Trimming left V 0 bases short and J 5 bases short, with 10 bases between. The CDR3 runs to 14 residues. CDR3 DNA: TGTGCCAGCAGTTTATCCGGGGGGCGGACTGAAGCTTTCTTT. Protein product: CASSLSGGRTEAFF.

Ten or more counts support this clonotype. This chain joins TRBV4-1 and TRBJ1-1, with 8 bases matching TRBD1. The trim removed 4 bases at V and 5 bases at J, leaving 12 bases unmatched. Germline lookup yields CDR1 MGHRA and CDR2 YSYEKL. CDR3 length: 16 residues. As DNA, the CDR3 is TGCGCCAGCAGCCGCAACCCTGGACAGGGAGGAACTGAAGCTTTCTTT. Encoded protein: CASSRNPGQGGTEAFF.

This clonotype was counted ten times or more. This sequence joins TRBV6-1 and TRBJ2-5, with D hard to call. The CDR3 spans 10 residues. Trimming removed 8 bases at V and 4 bases at J, with 5 bases between. CDR1 MNHNS and CDR2 SASEGT come from the germline V gene. CDR3 DNA sequence: TGTGCCAGCGGTCGAGAGACCCAGTACTTC. Its protein product is CASGRETQYF.

At least ten counts were recorded for this clonotype. The chain recombines TRBV20-1 with TRBJ2-4; 9 nucleotides line up with TRBD1. Germline CDR1 reads DFQATT; CDR2 reads SNEGSKA (reference sequence). Germline trimming cut 5 bases from V and 6 bases from J; bases unmatched to any gene: 14. CDR3 size: 16 residues. The DNA for the CDR3 is TGCAGTGCTTGGACACCTTCGGGACAGGGTGGAAACATTCAGTACTTC. Translating it yields CSAWTPSGQGGNIQYF.

This clonotype was detected only a few times. The V call is TRBV29-1, the J call TRBJ2-7, with D perhaps TRBD2 (6 bases). The CDR3 is 13 residues long. Germline CDR1 reads SQVTM; CDR2 reads ANQGSEA. DNA for the CDR3: TGCAGTTCGATGGGACTCTCCACGGGGGAGCAGTACTTC. Its translation is CSSMGLSTGEQYF.

This clonotype was detected ten times or more. The gene calls are TRBV15 and TRBJ2-2, with a weak D call TRBD1 (7 bases). Trimming cost V 0 bases and J 6 bases, with 23 bases left between them. CDR3 length: 19 amino acids. The germline V gene encodes CDR1 LNHNV and CDR2 YYDKDF (reference sequence). CDR3 nucleotide sequence: TGTGCCACCAGCAGAGATATTTGGGGGGACAGCGCGCGGTCCGGGGAGCTGTTTTTT. Its protein is CATSRDIWGDSARSGELFF.

This clonotype was recorded at least ten times. The chain joins TRBV12-3 or TRBV12-4 to TRBJ2-2; D may be TRBD1 (5 bases). V was clipped by 3 bases and J by 6 bases, with 5 bases between them. The CDR3 runs 12 residues. CDR3 sequence reads: CASSLTAGELFF. The CDR3 bases are TGTGCCAGCAGTTTGACAGCCGGGGAGCTGTTTTTT.

In its sample, this clonotype is medium-sized (0.01 to 0.1%). J is TRBJ2-2 and V is TRBV4-1; no definite D call. V was cut by 1 base and J by 7 bases, with 13 bases left in between. Germline CDR1 reads MGHRA; CDR2 reads YSYEKL. The CDR3 length is 15 residues. This CDR3 is CASSQGYARVGELFF. The CDR3 nucleotides are TGCGCCAGCAGCCAAGGCTATGCACGGGTCGGGGAGCTGTTTTTT.

This clonotype was seen ten or more times. This rearrangement joins TRBV5-1 to TRBJ2-1; TRBD1 agrees at 10 bases. J lost 5 bases, V lost 7 bases, and 12 bases had no gene match. This CDR3 contains 16 residues. In germline, CDR1 is SGHRS, CDR2 YFSETQ. The CDR3 DNA follows: TGCGCCAGCCGATCCCGCCCTGGGACAGGGGACAATGAGCAGTTCTTC. Translating it yields CASRSRPGTGDNEQFF.

This clonotype was recorded many times. The V and J genes are TRBV20-1 and TRBJ2-5; the D is unclear. CDR3 size: 11 residues. V lost 6 bases to trimming and J lost 5 bases, with 10 bases between them. CDR1 and CDR2 from the germline V gene are DFQATT and SNEGSKA (reference sequence). CDR3 amino acids: CSATWKETQYF. CDR3 in DNA: TGCAGTGCCACGTGGAAGGAGACCCAGTACTTC.

This clonotype was detected ten times or more. The chain uses TRBV6-1 and TRBJ1-6, with D uncertain. Trimming shortened V by 7 bases and J by 5 bases, and 9 bases separated the two germline ends. This CDR3 has 13 residues. Germline V gives CDR1 MNHNS, CDR2 SASEGT. The CDR3: CASNRENNSPLHF. In DNA, the CDR3 is TGTGCCAGCAACCGGGAGAATAATTCACCCCTCCACTTT.